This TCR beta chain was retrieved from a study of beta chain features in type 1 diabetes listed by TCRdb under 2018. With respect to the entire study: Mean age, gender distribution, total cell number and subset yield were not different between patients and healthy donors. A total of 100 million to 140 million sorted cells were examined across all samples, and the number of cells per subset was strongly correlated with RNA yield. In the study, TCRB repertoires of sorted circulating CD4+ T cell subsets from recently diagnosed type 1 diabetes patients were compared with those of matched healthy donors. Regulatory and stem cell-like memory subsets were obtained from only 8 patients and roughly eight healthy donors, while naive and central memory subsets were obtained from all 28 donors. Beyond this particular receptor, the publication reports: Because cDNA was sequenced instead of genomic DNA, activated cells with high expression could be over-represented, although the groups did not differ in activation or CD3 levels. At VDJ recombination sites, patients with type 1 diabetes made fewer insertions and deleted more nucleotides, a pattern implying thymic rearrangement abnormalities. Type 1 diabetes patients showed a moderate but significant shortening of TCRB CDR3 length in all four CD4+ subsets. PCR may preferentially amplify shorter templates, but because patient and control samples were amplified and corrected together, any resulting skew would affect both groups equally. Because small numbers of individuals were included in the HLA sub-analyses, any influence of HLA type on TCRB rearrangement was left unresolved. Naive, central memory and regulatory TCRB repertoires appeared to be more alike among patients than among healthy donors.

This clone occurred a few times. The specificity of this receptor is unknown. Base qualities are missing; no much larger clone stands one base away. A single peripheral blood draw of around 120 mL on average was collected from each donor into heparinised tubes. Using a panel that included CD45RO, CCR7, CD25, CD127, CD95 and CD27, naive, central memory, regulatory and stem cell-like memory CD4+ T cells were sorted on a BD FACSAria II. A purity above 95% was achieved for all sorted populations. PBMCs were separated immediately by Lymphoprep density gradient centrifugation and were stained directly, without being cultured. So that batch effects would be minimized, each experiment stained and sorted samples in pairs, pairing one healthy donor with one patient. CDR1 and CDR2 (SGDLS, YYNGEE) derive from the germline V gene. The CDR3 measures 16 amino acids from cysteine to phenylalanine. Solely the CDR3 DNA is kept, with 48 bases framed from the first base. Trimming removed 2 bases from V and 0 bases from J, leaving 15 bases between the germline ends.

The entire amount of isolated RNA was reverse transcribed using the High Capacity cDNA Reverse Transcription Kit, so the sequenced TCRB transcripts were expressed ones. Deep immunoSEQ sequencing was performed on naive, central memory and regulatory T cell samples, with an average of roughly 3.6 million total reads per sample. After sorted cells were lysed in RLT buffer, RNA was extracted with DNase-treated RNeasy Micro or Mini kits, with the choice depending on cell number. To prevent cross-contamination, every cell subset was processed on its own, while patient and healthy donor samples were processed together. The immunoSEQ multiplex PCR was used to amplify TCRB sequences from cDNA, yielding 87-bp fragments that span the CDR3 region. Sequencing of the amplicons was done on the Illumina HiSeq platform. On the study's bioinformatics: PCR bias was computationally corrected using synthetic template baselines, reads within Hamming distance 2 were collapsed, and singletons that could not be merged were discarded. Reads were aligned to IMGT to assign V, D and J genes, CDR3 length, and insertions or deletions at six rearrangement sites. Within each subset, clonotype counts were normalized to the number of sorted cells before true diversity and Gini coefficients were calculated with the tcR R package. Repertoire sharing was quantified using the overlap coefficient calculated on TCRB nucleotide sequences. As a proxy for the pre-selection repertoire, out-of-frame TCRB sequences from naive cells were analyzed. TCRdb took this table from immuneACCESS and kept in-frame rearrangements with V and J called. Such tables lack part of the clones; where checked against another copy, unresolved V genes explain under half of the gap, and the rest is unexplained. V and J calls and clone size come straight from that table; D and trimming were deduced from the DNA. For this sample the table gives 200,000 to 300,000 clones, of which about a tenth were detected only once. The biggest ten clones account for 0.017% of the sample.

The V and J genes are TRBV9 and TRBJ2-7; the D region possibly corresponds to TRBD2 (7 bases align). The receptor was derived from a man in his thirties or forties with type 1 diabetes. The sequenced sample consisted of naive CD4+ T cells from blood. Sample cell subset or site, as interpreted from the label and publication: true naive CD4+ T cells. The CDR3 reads CASSVGGPASSYEQYF. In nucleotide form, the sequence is TGTGCCAGCAGCGTGGGGGGGCCAGCTAGCTCCTACGAGCAGTACTTC. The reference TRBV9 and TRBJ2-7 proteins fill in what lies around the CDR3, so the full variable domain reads DSGVTQTPKHLITATGQRVTLRCSPRSGDLSVYWYQQSLDQGLQFLIQYYNGEERAKGNILERFSAQQFPDLHSELNLSSLELGDSALYFCASSVGGPASSYEQYFGPGTRLTVT.